This passage covers 32 T cell receptor beta chains from one sample sequenced in a study of T cells in Graves' hyperthyroidism and ophthalmopathy. TCR beta CDR3 region amplification was performed from RNA transcripts. During a first-round RT-PCR of the TCR CDR3, the HTBI primer set was used. TCRdb re-called the multiplex PCR reads with MiXCR, one entry per CDR3 protein. This sample yields about 640,000 distinct CDR3 sequences, of which 45% are seen a single time; about 7.7% belongs to the top ten. The sequencing input was peripheral blood or thyroid tissue (not recorded which). The receptors shown here come from an adult man with Graves' disease, either hyperthyroidism or ophthalmopathy (not recorded which).

The sample holds a few counts of this clonotype. The chain has TRBV25-1 and TRBJ1-4, with TRBD1 matching 8 bases. Germline assignment: CDR1 MGHDK and CDR2 SYGVNS. This CDR3 has 15 residues. After removal of 4 bases from V and 3 bases from J, the junction contained 4 bases not matched to a gene. The CDR3 nucleotides read TGTGCCAGCAGTGCTAGCAGGGGGCCTAATGAAAAACTGTTTTTT. Its protein is CASSASRGPNEKLFF.

Turning to this clonotype: One end of the junction fails to match germline, which may point to a read error. V and J are TRBV7-9 and TRBJ1-6; possible D gene TRBD1, 5 bases. CDR1 is SEHNR and CDR2 is FQNEAQ in the germline V gene (reference sequence). The CDR3 length is 12 residues. CDR3 amino acids: CDSREYGSPLHF. The CDR3 DNA is TGTGACAGCAGGGAGTATGGTTCACCCCTCCACTTT.

In its sample, this clonotype was seen a few times. Since the CDR3 does not end with the conserved phenylalanine or tryptophan, this likely comes from a read error. It is unclear where the CDR3 begins or ends on the DNA, so no DNA is shown, and the CDR3 is as TCRdb lists it. The V gene is TRBV2, the J gene TRBJ1-1; the table calls TRBD1, which could not be checked here. The CDR3 length equals 11 residues, ends included. CDR1 and CDR2 (germline): SNHLY, FYNNEI. CDR3 loop: CASSEGGTALY.

The chain has TRBV25-1 and TRBJ1-3; TRBD1 aligns across 9 bases. CDR1 and CDR2 from the germline V gene are MGHDK and SYGVNS. The CDR3 sequence is 14 residues long. The J segment lost 7 bases and the V segment lost 6 bases, leaving 7 bases of the junction unmatched. CDR3 coding DNA: TGTGCCAGCAGCGAAGGGACAGGGACTAACACCATATATTTT. Protein product: CASSEGTGTNTIYF.

The chain joins TRBV20-1 to TRBJ2-7, with D perhaps matching TRBD1 or TRBD2 (5 bases each). The CDR3 extends over 11 amino acids. Germline loops: CDR1 DFQATT, CDR2 SNEGSKA (reference sequence). Trimming stripped 5 bases from V and 8 bases from J, with 13 bases between. The CDR3: CSAERGYKQYF. The CDR3 bases are TGCAGTGCTGAGAGGGGATACAAGCAGTACTTC.

This clonotype was found many times. The chain is built from TRBV14 and TRBJ1-4; D is uncertain. V lost 2 bases and J lost 8, with 15 bases in between. Germline-derived CDR1 and CDR2 are SGHDN and FVKESK. This CDR3 has 15 amino acids. CDR3 sequence reads: CASSQPTLRKEKLFF. CDR3 bases: TGTGCCAGCAGCCAACCCACTTTGAGGAAAGAAAAACTGTTTTTT.

This clonotype was observed a few times. The chain links TRBV12-3 or TRBV12-4 to TRBJ2-2; TRBD1 matches 7 bases. The CDR3 length is 15 residues. V gave up 1 base and J gave up 4 bases; unmatched junction bases: 3. Here the CDR3 reads CASSLEGAGTGELFF. The CDR3 nucleotides are TGTGCCAGCAGTTTAGAGGGGGCAGGCACCGGGGAGCTGTTTTTT.

This clonotype was counted ten times or more. The chain uses TRBV7-9 and TRBJ2-7, with TRBD1 matching 7 bases. Trimming took 5 bases from V and 3 from J; bases not matched to a gene: 10. Germline V gene data show CDR1 as SEHNR and CDR2 as FQNEAQ (reference sequence). The CDR3 is made up of 15 amino acids. The CDR3 loop is CASSVGTAALYEQYF. Written as DNA, the CDR3 is TGTGCCAGCAGCGTCGGGACAGCGGCTCTCTACGAGCAGTACTTC.

This clonotype has just a few counts. V gene TRBV12-3 or TRBV12-4 combines with J gene TRBJ1-2; possible D gene TRBD1, 5 bases. This CDR3 is built from 13 residues. The V end lost 4 bases, the J end lost 7 bases, and 13 bases lay between the germline ends. This CDR3 is CASSYSQGSGYTF. In nucleotides, the CDR3 is TGTGCCAGCAGTTACTCGCAGGGTAGTGGCTACACCTTC.

The chain couples TRBV7-6 to TRBJ1-4; D might be TRBD1 (5 bases). Germline CDR1 SGHVS, CDR2 FNYEAQ. Trimming pared 5 bases from V and 8 bases from J, leaving 15 bases between. The CDR3 runs to 14 residues. CDR3 in amino acids: CASSPGWTSEKLFF. The CDR3 nucleotides are TGTGCCAGCAGCCCGGGGTGGACATCAGAAAAACTGTTTTTT.

The V call is TRBV10-3, the J call TRBJ1-1, with a possible D match to TRBD1 (6 bases). Deletions cut 4 bases from V and 0 bases from J, with 15 bases between. Germline V gene lookup returns CDR1 ENHRY and CDR2 SYGVKD. The CDR3 length is 16 residues. The CDR3 region is CAISAYQDRMNTEAFF. The CDR3 DNA sequence: TGTGCCATCAGTGCCTATCAGGACAGAATGAACACTGAAGCTTTCTTT.

The chain carries TRBV2 and TRBJ1-5; a possible D gene is TRBD1 (5 bases). The V gene lost 7 bases and the J gene lost 2 bases, with 18 bases spanning the gap. The CDR3 is made up of 16 amino acids. The V gene's germline CDR1 is SNHLY and CDR2 FYNNEI. The CDR3 loop is CASIYRAGGGNQPQHF. In DNA, the CDR3 is TGTGCCAGCATCTACCGGGCGGGGGGGGGCAATCAGCCCCAGCATTTT.

This clonotype was seen ten or more times. The chain recombines TRBV10-3 with TRBJ1-3, with D uncertain. The CDR3 extends over 16 amino acids. The V gene lost 10 bases and the J gene lost 0 bases, with 19 bases spanning the gap. Germline assignment: CDR1 ENHRY and CDR2 SYGVKD. The CDR3 loop is CATSPPLGGSGNTIYF. In DNA form, the CDR3 reads TGTGCCACCTCTCCTCCATTGGGCGGCTCTGGAAACACCATATATTTT.

Of note for this clonotype: It may be a read error: a sequence one base away is much more abundant. This chain uses TRBV24-1 with TRBJ2-5; possibly TRBD2 for D (5 bases). This CDR3 spans 14 amino acids. CDR1 is KGHDR, CDR2 SFDVKD, per germline. The CDR3 here is CASSFAREQEAQYF. The CDR3 region has the DNA TGTGCCAGCAGTTTCGCGAGGGAGCAAGAGGCCCAGTACTTC.

This chain joins TRBV29-1 and TRBJ1-1; TRBD1 might be the D (5 bases). Germline V gives CDR1 SQVTM, CDR2 ANQGSEA. This CDR3 spans 11 amino acids. V was cut by 8 bases and J by 0 bases, with 7 bases left in between. The DNA of the CDR3 is TGCAGCTTAGGGGTGAACACTGAAGCTTTCTTT. This codes for CSLGVNTEAFF.

The chain carries TRBV19 and TRBJ2-2, with D tentatively TRBD2 (5 bases). Trimming removed 7 bases from V and 5 bases from J, with 14 bases in between. The CDR3 contains 14 residues. Germline values: CDR1 LNHDA, CDR2 SQIVND (reference sequence). The CDR3 loop is CASKSLEATGELFF. The DNA for the CDR3 is TGTGCCAGTAAATCCCTGGAGGCTACCGGGGAGCTGTTTTTT.

The V gene is TRBV6-1, the J gene TRBJ1-5; no definite D call. The CDR3 is 15 residues long. V gave up 3 bases and J gave up 0 bases, with 9 bases separating them. Germline V gene data show CDR1 as MNHNS and CDR2 as SASEGT. This chain's CDR3 is CASSEAFFSNQPQHF. CDR3 nucleotides: TGTGCCAGCAGTGAGGCGTTCTTTAGCAATCAGCCCCAGCATTTT.

The V gene is TRBV7-9, the J gene TRBJ2-5, with 9 nucleotides matching TRBD1. V gave up 5 bases and J gave up 1 base; unmatched junction bases: 5. Germline loops: CDR1 SEHNR, CDR2 FQNEAQ (reference sequence). The CDR3 has 15 amino acids. The CDR3 DNA reads as TGTGCCAGCAGCACCCGGGACAGGGTCCAAGAGACCCAGTACTTC. This translates into CASSTRDRVQETQYF.

This clonotype was picked up many times. V gene TRBV29-1 combines with J gene TRBJ1-3, with no clear D. In germline, CDR1 is SQVTM, CDR2 ANQGSEA. V shed 1 base and J shed 0 bases, with 7 bases lying between them. The CDR3 extends over 14 amino acids. The CDR3 coding sequence is TGCAGCGTTGAAGGGTTAAGCTCTGGAAACACCATATATTTT. Protein product: CSVEGLSSGNTIYF.

This clonotype has more than one count but fewer than ten. V and J are TRBV6-2 or TRBV6-3 and TRBJ2-7; D is uncertain. CDR3 size: 11 residues. Deletions cut 4 bases from V and 6 bases from J, with 7 bases between. Germline CDR1 and CDR2: MNHEY and SVGEGT. DNA of the CDR3: TGTGCCAGCAGTTTTAAGGTCGAGCAGTACTTC. Its translation is CASSFKVEQYF.

This clonotype has at least ten counts. This sequence joins TRBV6-6 and TRBJ2-5; no clear D gene. The CDR3 has 12 amino acids. Germline V gene sequence: CDR1 MNHNY, CDR2 SVGAGI (reference sequence). V was shortened by 5 bases and J by 6 bases, with 10 bases between the two germline ends. The CDR3 loop reads CASSESRQTQYF. In DNA, the CDR3 is TGTGCCAGCAGTGAATCACGGCAGACCCAGTACTTC.

In its sample, this clonotype was seen many times. The chain employs TRBV20-1 and TRBJ2-7; no clear D. The germline V gene encodes CDR1 DFQATT and CDR2 SNEGSKA (reference sequence). V was trimmed by 3 bases and J by 4 bases, leaving 10 bases between them. The CDR3 is 12 residues long. The CDR3: CSASRADYEQYF. CDR3 sequence (DNA): TGCAGTGCTAGTCGCGCGGATTACGAGCAGTACTTC.

This clonotype has a handful of counts. The J gene is TRBJ1-5, the V gene TRBV14; D is unclear. The CDR3 runs to 13 residues. Germline-derived CDR1 and CDR2 are SGHDN and FVKESK. V shed 6 bases and J shed 6 bases, with 12 bases lying between them. The CDR3 sequence is CASSPKIGQPQHF. The DNA of the CDR3 is TGTGCCAGCAGTCCCAAGATTGGTCAGCCCCAGCATTTT.

The J gene is TRBJ1-4, the V gene TRBV11-1; 9 bases align to TRBD1. V dropped 5 bases and J dropped 7; count of bases not matched to a gene: 8. The CDR3 extends over 15 amino acids. Germline V lookup: CDR1 SGHAT, CDR2 FQDESV (reference sequence). The CDR3 loop reads CASSRELTGGEKLFF. The CDR3 DNA reads TGTGCCAGCAGCCGAGAATTGACAGGGGGTGAAAAACTGTTTTTT.

There are many counts of this clonotype. The genes are TRBV7-8 and TRBJ1-3; the match to TRBD1 covers 7 bases. This CDR3 contains 15 residues. Trimming removed 5 bases from V and 4 bases from J; junction bases left unmatched: 8. CDR1 SGHVS and CDR2 FQNEAQ come from the germline V gene. The CDR3 bases are TGTGCCAGCAGCCAAGACAGGGTGAAAGGAAACACCATATATTTT. It specifies CASSQDRVKGNTIYF. Full variable domain (rest looked up from reference TRBV7-8 and TRBJ1-3): GAGVSQSPRYKVAKRGQDVALRCDPISGHVSLFWYQQALGQGPEFLTYFQNEAQLDKSGLPSDRFFAERPEGSVSTLKIQRTQQEDSAVYLCASSQDRVKGNTIYFGEGSWLTVV.

This clonotype was seen a single time. The V and J genes are TRBV19 and TRBJ1-1; TRBD1 might be the D (6 bases). Germline lookup yields CDR1 LNHDA and CDR2 SQIVND (reference sequence). The V end was cut by 7 bases, the J end by 7 bases, with 10 bases between. The CDR3 is 11 amino acids. DNA of the CDR3: TGTGCCAGTACGCGGGGGCTTGAAGCTTTCTTT. Protein product: CASTRGLEAFF.

The rearrangement joins TRBV7-8 to TRBJ1-1, with D uncertain. CDR1 and CDR2 (germline): SGHVS, FQNEAQ. V lost 1 base and J lost 5, with 8 bases in between. The CDR3 has 13 residues. Written as DNA, the CDR3 is TGTGCCAGCAGCTTAGGTGCGGCTACTGAAGCTTTCTTT. It specifies CASSLGAATEAFF.

In its sample, this clonotype was seen a few times. V gene TRBV5-4 combines with J gene TRBJ1-5; D is uncertain. In germline, CDR1 is SGHNT, CDR2 YYREEE (reference sequence). The CDR3 totals 14 residues. V gave up 2 bases and J gave up 4 bases, with 10 bases separating them. The CDR3 region is CASSFGGVNQPQHF. CDR3 in DNA: TGTGCCAGCAGCTTTGGCGGGGTTAATCAGCCCCAGCATTTT.

The rearrangement links TRBV12-3 or TRBV12-4 to TRBJ2-7; a weak D match, TRBD1 (6 bases). There are 13 residues in the CDR3. The CDR3 nucleotides read TGTGCTAGTGGTATGACAGGACCCTACGAGCAGTACTTC. It yields the protein CASGMTGPYEQYF.

CDR3 amino acids: CAISEGTARYQETQYF. The CDR3 DNA follows: TGTGCCATCAGTGAAGGGACAGCCAGGTACCAAGAGACCCAGTACTTC. The chain joins TRBV10-3 to TRBJ2-5; 7 nucleotides match TRBD1. The germline CDR1 and CDR2 sequences are ENHRY and SYGVKD. Trimming removed 3 bases from V and 0 bases from J; junction bases left unmatched: 7. This CDR3 is built from 16 residues.

Remarks on this clonotype: A clone one base away is much larger, so this may be a read error. V gene TRBV7-9 combines with J gene TRBJ1-4; possibly TRBD1 for D (6 bases). CDR1 is SEHNR, CDR2 FQNEAQ, per germline (reference sequence). The CDR3 sequence is 14 residues long. V lost 5 bases, J lost 8 bases, and 15 bases lay in between. The CDR3 protein is CASSTNRDGEKLFF. The CDR3, as DNA: TGTGCCAGCAGCACGAACAGGGACGGAGAAAAACTGTTTTTT. Drawing the rest from reference TRBV7-9 and TRBJ1-4, the complete variable domain is DTGVSQNPRHKITKRGQNVTFRCDPISEHNRLYWYRQTLGQGPEFLTYFQNEAQLEKSRLLSDRFSAERPKGSFSTLEIQRTEQGDSAMYLCASSTNRDGEKLFFGSGTQLSVL.

The chain links TRBV24-1 to TRBJ2-5; D is possibly TRBD2 (6 bases). V dropped 3 bases and J dropped 4 bases, with 17 bases sitting between them. This CDR3 is 16 amino acids long. The germline gives CDR1 KGHDR, CDR2 SFDVKD. In nucleotides, the CDR3 is TGTGCCACCAGTGATACCGGGAGAGACGGGGGAGAGACCCAGTACTTC. Its translation is CATSDTGRDGGETQYF.